This TCR beta chain comes out of a study of response to subunit inactivated influenza vaccine. Study-wide results and limits: Only a handful of new T cells, the authors suggested, are recruited with each seasonal influenza vaccination.

The V end lost 0 bases, the J end lost 1 base, and 8 bases lay between the germline ends. The CDR3 consists of 15 residues. Germline V gene sequence: CDR1 MGHRA, CDR2 YSYEKL. TCRdb called the RT-PCR reads again in MiXCR, with one record for every CDR3 protein. The sample carries hundreds of thousands of distinct CDR3 sequences, approximately 16% recorded once. This clonotype was observed at least ten times. Its antigen is unidentified. V and J are TRBV4-1 and TRBJ2-3; D gene unclear. The clonotype was recovered from a man between 50 and 69 years old who received an inactivated influenza vaccine. Sequencing was performed on CD4+ T cells sorted from PBMCs, taken about 24 months after vaccination. The DNA for the CDR3 is TGCGCCAGCAGCCAAGATCCGCTTCGCACAGATACGCAGTATTTT. Translating gives CASSQDPLRTDTQYF.